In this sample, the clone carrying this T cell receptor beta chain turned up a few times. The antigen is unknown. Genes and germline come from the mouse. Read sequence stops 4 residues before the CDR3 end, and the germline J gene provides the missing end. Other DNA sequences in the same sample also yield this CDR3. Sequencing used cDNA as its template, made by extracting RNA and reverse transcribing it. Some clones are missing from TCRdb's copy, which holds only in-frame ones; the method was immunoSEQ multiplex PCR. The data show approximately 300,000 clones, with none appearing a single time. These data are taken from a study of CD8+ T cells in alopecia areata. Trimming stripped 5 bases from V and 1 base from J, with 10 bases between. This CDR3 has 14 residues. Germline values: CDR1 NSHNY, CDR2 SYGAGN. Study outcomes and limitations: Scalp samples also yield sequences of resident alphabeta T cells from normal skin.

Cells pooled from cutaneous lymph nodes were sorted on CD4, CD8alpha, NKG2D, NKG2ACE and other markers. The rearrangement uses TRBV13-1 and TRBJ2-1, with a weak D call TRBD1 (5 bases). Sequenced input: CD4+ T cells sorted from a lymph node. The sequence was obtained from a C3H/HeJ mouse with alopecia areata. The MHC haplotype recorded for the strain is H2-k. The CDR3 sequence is CASRGTGNYAEQFF. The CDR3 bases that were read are TGTGCCAGCAGAGGAACAGGCAACTATGCT.